The present entry profiles one T cell receptor beta chain with its context. The data originate from a study of CD8+ T cells in alopecia areata. Reverse transcribed after extraction, RNA yielded cDNA as the sequencing template. The data were produced by immunoSEQ multiplex PCR, yet TCRdb's version contains in-frame clones alone and is incomplete. The sample comprises approximately 150,000 clones, roughly 44% of which are singletons, and roughly 6.8% rests with the top ten. The CDR3 spans 16 residues. Per germline, CDR1 MDHEN and CDR2 SYDVKM. V was trimmed by 5 bases and J by 0 bases, leaving 14 bases between them.

Input material: CD4+ T cells sorted from blood. This chain connects TRBV28 to TRBJ2-4; weak D call: TRBD1 (6 bases). The origin of this receptor is a human donor with alopecia areata. The CDR3 protein is CASSARDTLAKNIQYF. The CDR3, as DNA: TGTGCCAGCAGTGCCCGGGACACTTTAGCCAAAAACATTCAGTACTTC.